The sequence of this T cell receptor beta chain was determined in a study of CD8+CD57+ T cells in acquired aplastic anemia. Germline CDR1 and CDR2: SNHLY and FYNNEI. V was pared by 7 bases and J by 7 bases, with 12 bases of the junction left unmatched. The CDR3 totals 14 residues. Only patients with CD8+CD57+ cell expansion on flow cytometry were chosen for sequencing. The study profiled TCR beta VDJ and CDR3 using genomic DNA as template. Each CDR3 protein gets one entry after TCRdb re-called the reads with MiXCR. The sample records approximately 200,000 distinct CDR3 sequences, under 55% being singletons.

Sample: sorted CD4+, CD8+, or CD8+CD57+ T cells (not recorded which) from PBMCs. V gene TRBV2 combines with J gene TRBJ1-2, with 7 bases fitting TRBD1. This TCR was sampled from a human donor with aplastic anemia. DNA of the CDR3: TGTGCCAGCAAGGAGGGGACAGCAAAGAGTGGCTACACCTTC. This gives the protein CASKEGTAKSGYTF.